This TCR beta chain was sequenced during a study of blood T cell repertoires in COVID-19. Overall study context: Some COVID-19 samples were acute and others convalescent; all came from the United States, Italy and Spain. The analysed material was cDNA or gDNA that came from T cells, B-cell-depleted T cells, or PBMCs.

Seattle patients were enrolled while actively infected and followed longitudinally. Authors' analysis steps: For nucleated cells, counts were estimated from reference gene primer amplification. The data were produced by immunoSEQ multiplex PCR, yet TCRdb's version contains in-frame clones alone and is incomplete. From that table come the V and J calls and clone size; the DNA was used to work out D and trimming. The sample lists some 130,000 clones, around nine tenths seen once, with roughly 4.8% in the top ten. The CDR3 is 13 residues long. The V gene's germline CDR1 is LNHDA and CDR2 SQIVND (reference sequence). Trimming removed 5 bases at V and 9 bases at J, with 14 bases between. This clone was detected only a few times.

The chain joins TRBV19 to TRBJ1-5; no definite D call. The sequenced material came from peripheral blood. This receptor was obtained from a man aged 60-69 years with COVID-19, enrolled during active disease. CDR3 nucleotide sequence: TGTGCCAGTAGTCCAGCATCGGCAGGGCCCCAGCATTTT. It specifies CASSPASAGPQHF. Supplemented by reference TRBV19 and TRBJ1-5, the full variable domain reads DGGITQSPKYLFRKEGQNVTLSCEQNLNHDAMYWYRQDPGQGLRLIYYSQIVNDFQKGDIAEGYSVSREKKESFPLTVTSAQKNPTAFYLCASSPASAGPQHFGDGTRLSIL.